This entry concerns a single T cell receptor (beta chain). Authors' analysis steps: From reference gene primer amplification, estimates of nucleated cell counts were derived. This table comes from immunoSEQ multiplex PCR, and its TCRdb copy is limited to in-frame clones, with some not included. V, J and clone size were drawn from that table, and D and trimming were deduced from the DNA. The table records around 86,000 clones, roughly 84% of them present only once. The sample belongs to a study of blood T cell repertoires in COVID-19. Study overall: Sites across the United States, Italy and Spain contributed samples from acute and convalescent COVID-19. In each case, the material was cDNA or gDNA derived from T cells, B-cell-depleted T cells, or PBMCs.

The V end was cut by 4 bases, the J end by 1 base, with 7 bases between. There are 13 residues in the CDR3. Germline CDR1 reads SNHLY; CDR2 reads FYNNEI. Sequenced: peripheral blood. The rearrangement links TRBV2 to TRBJ2-5, with a tentative D call TRBD2 (5 bases). This TCR was sampled from a woman older than 75 with acute or convalescent COVID-19. The CDR3 bases are TGTGCCAGCAGTGGAGGGATCCAAGAGACCCAGTACTTC. Residues: CASSGGIQETQYF.